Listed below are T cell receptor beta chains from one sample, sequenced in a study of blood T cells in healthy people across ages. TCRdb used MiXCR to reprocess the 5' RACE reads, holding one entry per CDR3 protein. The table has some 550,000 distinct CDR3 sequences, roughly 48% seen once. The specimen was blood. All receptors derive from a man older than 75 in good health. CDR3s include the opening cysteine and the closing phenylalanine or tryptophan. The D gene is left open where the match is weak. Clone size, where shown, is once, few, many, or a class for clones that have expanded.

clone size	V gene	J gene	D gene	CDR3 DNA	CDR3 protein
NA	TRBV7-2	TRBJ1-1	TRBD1	TGTGCCAGCAGCTTAACGGCAGGGGGGACTGAAGCTTTCTTT	CASSLTAGGTEAFF
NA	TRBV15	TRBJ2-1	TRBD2	TGTGCCACCAGCGGGGAGAGGGGGACTAGACGGTTCTTC	CATSGERGTRRFF
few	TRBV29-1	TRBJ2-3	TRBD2	TGCAGCGTTGAAGGACCGGGACTAGTTGATACGCAGTATTTT	CSVEGPGLVDTQYF
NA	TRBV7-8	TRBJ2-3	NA	TGTGCCAGCAGCTCACCGATTGGGAGCACCACAGATACGCAGTATTTT	CASSSPIGSTTDTQYF
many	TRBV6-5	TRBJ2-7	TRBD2	TGTGCCAGCAGTGACGCGGGAGTGGGAGAGCAGTACTTC	CASSDAGVGEQYF
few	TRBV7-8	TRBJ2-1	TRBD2	TGTGCCAGCAGCAAATTAGCGGGAGAAGTCCACAATGAGCAGTTCTTC	CASSKLAGEVHNEQFF
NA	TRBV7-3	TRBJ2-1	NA	TGTGCCAGCAGCTTGGGTAGCGGAAGGAGCTCCTACAATGAGCAGTTCTTC	CASSLGSGRSSYNEQFF
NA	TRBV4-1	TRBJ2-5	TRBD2	TGCGCCAGCAGCCAAGTGGCTAGCGGGAGGGGGGTAAAGACCCAGTACTTC	CASSQVASGRGVKTQYF
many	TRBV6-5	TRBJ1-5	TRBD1	TGTGCCAGCAGCCGACAGGGGTACTCCAATCAGCCCCAGCATTTT	CASSRQGYSNQPQHF
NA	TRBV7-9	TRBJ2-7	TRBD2	TGTGCCAGCAGCCAGGGGACTAGCGCATCCTACGAGCAGTACTTC	CASSQGTSASYEQYF
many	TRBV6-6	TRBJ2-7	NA	TGTGCCAGCAGTGACTCGATCACCTACGAGCAGTACTTC	CASSDSITYEQYF
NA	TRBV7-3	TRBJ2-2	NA	TGTGCCAGCAGCCGAAACCTCATGGGGGAGCTGTTTTTT	CASSRNLMGELFF
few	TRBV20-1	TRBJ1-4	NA	TGCAGTGCTAGAATGGACGGTAATGAAAAACTGTTTTTT	CSARMDGNEKLFF
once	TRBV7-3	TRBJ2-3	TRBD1	TGTGCCAGCAGCTACAGGACAGGGAAAACAGATACGCAGTATTTT	CASSYRTGKTDTQYF
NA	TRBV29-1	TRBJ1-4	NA	TGCAGCGTCGCGAGTCTGGGGGTGACTAATGAAAAACTGTTTTTT	CSVASLGVTNEKLFF
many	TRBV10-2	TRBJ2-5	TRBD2	TGCGCCAGCACTTGGACTAGCCGTGGGGGGGAGACCCAGTACTTC	CASTWTSRGGETQYF
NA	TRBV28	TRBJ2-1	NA	TGTGCCAGCCGGAGGGTTTCCCTTTACAATGAGCAGTTCTTC	CASRRVSLYNEQFF
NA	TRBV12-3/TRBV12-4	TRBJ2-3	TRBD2	TGTGCCAGCAGCCGCAGAGCGGGGACAGATACGCAGTATTTT	CASSRRAGTDTQYF
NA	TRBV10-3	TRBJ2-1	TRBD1	TGTGCCATCAGTGAAGGGACAGGGCTAGGTAACAATGAGCAGTTCTTC	CAISEGTGLGNNEQFF
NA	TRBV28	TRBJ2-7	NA	TGTGCCAGCAGTGGGGGGCCTCACGCCTCCTACGAGCAGTACTTC	CASSGGPHASYEQYF
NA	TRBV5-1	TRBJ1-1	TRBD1	TGCGCCAGCAAGACAGGGGCGGGGAACACTGAAGCTTTCTTT	CASKTGAGNTEAFF
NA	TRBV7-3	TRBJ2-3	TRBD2	TGTGCCAGCAGCTTGTCAGGAGCGGGGGGATTCACAGATACGCAGTATTTT	CASSLSGAGGFTDTQYF
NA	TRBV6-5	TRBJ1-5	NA	TGTGCCAGCAGTTCTACCGGATTCGACAGTGACAATAGCAATCAGCCCCAGCATTTT	CASSSTGFDSDNSNQPQHF
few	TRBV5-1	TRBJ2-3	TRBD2	TGCGCCAGCAGCTTGGCGGGGGACTATGACACAGATACGCAGTATTTT	CASSLAGDYDTDTQYF
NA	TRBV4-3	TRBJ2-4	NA	TGCGCCAGCAGCCAAGGAGGGGGTTTCCAAAACATTCAGTACTTC	CASSQGGGFQNIQYF
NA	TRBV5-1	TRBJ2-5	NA	TGCGCCAGCAGCTTGGGAGTCGGACGGGAAGAGACCCAGTACTTC	CASSLGVGREETQYF
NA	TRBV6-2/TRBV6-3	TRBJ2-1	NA	TGTGCCAGCAGTTACTCGATTGATTGGGCGGGCGCCTACAATGAGCAGTTCTTC	CASSYSIDWAGAYNEQFF
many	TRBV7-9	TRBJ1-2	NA	TGTGCCAGCAGCCACGACTCAAAGGGTGGCTACACCTTC	CASSHDSKGGYTF
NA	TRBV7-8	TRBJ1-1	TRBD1	TGTGCCAGCAGCTTAGTCTCAGGGGGCACTGAAGCTTTCTTT	CASSLVSGGTEAFF
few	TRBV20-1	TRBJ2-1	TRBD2	TGCAGTGCTAGTGGGACCCTAGCGGGACACAATGAGCAGTTCTTC	CSASGTLAGHNEQFF
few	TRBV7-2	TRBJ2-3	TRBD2	TGTGCCAGCAGCCTGAGACTAGCGGCGATGGGGGATACGCAGTATTTT	CASSLRLAAMGDTQYF
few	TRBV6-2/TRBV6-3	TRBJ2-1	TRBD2	TGTGCCAGCCACACCGCACTAGCGGGAGAGGACAATGAGCAGTTCTTC	CASHTALAGEDNEQFF
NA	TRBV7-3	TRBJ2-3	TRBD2	TGTGCCAGCAGCTTAGGTAGCGGGAGGGCCCCAGATACGCAGTATTTT	CASSLGSGRAPDTQYF